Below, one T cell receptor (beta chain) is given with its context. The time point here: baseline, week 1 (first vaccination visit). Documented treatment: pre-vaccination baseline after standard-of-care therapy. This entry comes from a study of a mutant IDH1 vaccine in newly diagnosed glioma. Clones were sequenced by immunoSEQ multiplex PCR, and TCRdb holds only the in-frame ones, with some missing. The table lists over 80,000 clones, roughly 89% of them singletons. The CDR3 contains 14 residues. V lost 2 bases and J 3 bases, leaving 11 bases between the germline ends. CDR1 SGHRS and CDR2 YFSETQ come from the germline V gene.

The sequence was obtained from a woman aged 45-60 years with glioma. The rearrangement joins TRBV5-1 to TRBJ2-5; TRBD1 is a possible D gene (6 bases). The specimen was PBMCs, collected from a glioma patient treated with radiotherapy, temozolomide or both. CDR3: CASSFQGNKETQYF. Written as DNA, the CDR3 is TGCGCCAGCAGCTTTCAGGGGAACAAAGAGACCCAGTACTTC.